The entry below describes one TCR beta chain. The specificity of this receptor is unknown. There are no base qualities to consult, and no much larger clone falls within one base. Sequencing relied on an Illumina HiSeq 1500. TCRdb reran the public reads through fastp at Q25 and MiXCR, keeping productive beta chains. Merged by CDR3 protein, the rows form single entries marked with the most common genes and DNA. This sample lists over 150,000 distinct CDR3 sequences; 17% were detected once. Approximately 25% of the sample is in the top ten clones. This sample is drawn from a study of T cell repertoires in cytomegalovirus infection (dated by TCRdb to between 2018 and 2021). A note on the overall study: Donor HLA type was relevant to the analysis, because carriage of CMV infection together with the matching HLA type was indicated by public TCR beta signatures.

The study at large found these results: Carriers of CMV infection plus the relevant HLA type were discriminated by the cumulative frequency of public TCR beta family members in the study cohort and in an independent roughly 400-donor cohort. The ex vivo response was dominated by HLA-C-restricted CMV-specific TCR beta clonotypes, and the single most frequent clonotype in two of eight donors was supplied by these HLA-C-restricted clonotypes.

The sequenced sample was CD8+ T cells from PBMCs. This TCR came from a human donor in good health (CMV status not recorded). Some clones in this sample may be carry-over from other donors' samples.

DNA sequence: TGTGCCAGCAGCGCGCCGGGACTTTACTCCTACAATGAGCAGTTCTTC. Its amino acids are CASSAPGLYSYNEQFF. The rearranged segments are TRBV4-2 and TRBJ2-1, with TRBD2 perhaps the D gene, on 6 matching bases. From its cysteine to its phenylalanine, the CDR3 spans 16 amino acids. The entry retains the CDR3 DNA only, 48 bases that are in frame from base 1. V sheds 5 bases and J sheds 0 bases, leaving 14 bases between their ends. CDR1 LGHNA and CDR2 YNFKEQ are derived from the germline V gene.